This record covers a single TCR beta chain. This specimen comes from a study of blood T cell repertoires in COVID-19. The method was immunoSEQ multiplex PCR; TCRdb's version includes in-frame clones alone and lacks a portion of them. The sample includes under 150,000 clones, about 91% of them seen just once. Germline CDR1 and CDR2: SGDLS and YYNGEE. The CDR3 spans 14 residues. V lost 4 bases, J lost 9 bases, and 9 bases stayed unmatched. The sequence was collected from a human donor in a cohort sampled during active COVID-19. V and J are TRBV9 and TRBJ1-4; 7 bases match TRBD1. The sample taken for sequencing was peripheral blood. The CDR3 nucleotides are TGTGCCAGCAGCCCTAGGGACAGTCTTAAAAAACTGTTTTTT. Translating gives CASSPRDSLKKLFF.